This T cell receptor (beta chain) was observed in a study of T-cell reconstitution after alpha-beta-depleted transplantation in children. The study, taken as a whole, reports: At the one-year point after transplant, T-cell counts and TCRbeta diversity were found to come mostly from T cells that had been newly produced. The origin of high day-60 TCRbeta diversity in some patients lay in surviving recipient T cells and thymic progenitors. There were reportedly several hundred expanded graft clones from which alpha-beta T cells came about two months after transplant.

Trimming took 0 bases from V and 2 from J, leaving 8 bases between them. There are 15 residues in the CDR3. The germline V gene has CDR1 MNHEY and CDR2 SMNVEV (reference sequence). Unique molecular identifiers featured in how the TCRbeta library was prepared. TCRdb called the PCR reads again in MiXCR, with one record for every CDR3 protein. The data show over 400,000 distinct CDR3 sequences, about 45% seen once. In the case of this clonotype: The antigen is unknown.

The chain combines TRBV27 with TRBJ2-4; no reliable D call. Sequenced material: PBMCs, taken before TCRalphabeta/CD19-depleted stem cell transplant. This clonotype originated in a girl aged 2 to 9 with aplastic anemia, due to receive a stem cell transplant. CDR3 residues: CASSLSDGTKNIQYF. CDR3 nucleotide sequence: TGTGCCAGCAGTTTATCGGACGGTACCAAAAACATTCAGTACTTC.